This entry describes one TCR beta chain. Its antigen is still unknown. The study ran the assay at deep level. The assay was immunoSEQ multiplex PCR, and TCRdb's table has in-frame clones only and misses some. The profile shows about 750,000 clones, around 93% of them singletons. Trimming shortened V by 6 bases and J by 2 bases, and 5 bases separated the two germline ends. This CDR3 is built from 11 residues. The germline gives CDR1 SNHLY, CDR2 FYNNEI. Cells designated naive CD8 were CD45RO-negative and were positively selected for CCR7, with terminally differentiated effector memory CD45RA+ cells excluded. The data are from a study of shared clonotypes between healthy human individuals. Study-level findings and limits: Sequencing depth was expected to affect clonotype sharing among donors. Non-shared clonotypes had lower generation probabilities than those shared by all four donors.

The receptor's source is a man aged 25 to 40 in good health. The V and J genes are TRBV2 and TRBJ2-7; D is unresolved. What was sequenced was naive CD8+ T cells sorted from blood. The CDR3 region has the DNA TGTGCCAGCAGATCCGCCTACGAGCAGTACTTC. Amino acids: CASRSAYEQYF.